The 6 T cell receptor beta chains listed next were all sequenced from one sample in a study of blood T cell repertoires in COVID-19 (TCRdb year 2020). Library creation used the immunoSEQ multiplex PCR assay. Not all clones reach the TCRdb copy of this immuneACCESS table, which keeps in-frame sequences only. Checked studies attribute under half of the gap to unresolved V genes and leave the rest unexplained. The table for this sample lists roughly 300,000 clones; about 90% of them were counted only once. The ten largest clones capture 1% of the sample. The specimen sequenced was PBMCs or T cells enriched from blood (not recorded which). These receptors were collected from a woman aged 25-40 years who had recovered from COVID-19.

V is TRBV28 and J is TRBJ1-2, with 8 bases lining up with TRBD1. CDR1 and CDR2 from the germline V gene are MDHEN and SYDVKM. V lost 8 bases and J lost 4; bases outside the gene matches: 12. This CDR3 spans 15 amino acids. CDR3 amino acids: CASQISMDRVYGYTF. The CDR3 DNA reads as TGTGCCAGCCAAATCTCCATGGACAGGGTCTATGGCTACACCTTC.

The CDR3 sequence is CASSLETGGGYEQYF. In DNA, the CDR3 is TGCGCCAGCAGCTTGGAGACAGGGGGAGGATACGAGCAGTACTTC. The chain employs TRBV5-1 and TRBJ2-7; 9 bases agree with TRBD1. In germline, CDR1 is SGHRS, CDR2 YFSETQ. The CDR3 length is 15 residues. The V gene end was trimmed by 0 bases and the J gene end by 4 bases; junction bases not matched to a gene: 5.

The J gene is TRBJ1-2, the V gene TRBV5-1; TRBD1 might be the D (6 bases). Germline V CDR1 and CDR2: SGHRS, YFSETQ. Trimming removed 4 bases from V and 6 bases from J, with 16 bases in between. CDR3 length: 14 residues. The CDR3 loop reads CASSKEGGSDGYTF. The CDR3 DNA reads as TGCGCCAGCAGCAAGGAAGGGGGATCGGATGGCTACACCTTC.

The rearrangement joins TRBV27 to TRBJ2-2; D is perhaps TRBD1 (5 bases). There are 15 residues in the CDR3. Between the trimmed V and J ends, which lost 5 bases and 5 bases, there was a span of 15 bases. Germline V gene lookup returns CDR1 MNHEY and CDR2 SMNVEV (reference sequence). The CDR3 nucleotides are TGTGCCAGCAGTCGCAAGGGGCTAGATACCGGGGAGCTGTTTTTT. It is translated as CASSRKGLDTGELFF.

The chain is built from TRBV6-5 and TRBJ1-1; D is uncertain. The germline gives CDR1 MNHEY, CDR2 SVGAGI. The V end was cut by 0 bases, the J end by 0 bases, with 8 bases between. There are 15 residues in the CDR3. CDR3 sequence reads: CASSYSRVMNTEAFF. The CDR3 region has the DNA TGTGCCAGCAGTTACTCAAGAGTTATGAACACTGAAGCTTTCTTT.

The chain joins TRBV13 to TRBJ2-5; TRBD1 might be the D (6 bases). The germline CDR1 and CDR2 sequences are PRHDT and FYEKMQ (reference sequence). The CDR3 runs to 16 residues. V lost 1 base, J lost 2 bases, and 14 bases lay in between. The CDR3 DNA sequence: TGTGCCAGCAGCTTAGAGTTCGGGACAAATCAAGAGACCCAGTACTTC. Amino acid sequence: CASSLEFGTNQETQYF.